This T cell receptor (beta chain) was obtained from a study of blood T cell repertoires in COVID-19. Turning to the study itself: The study drew acute and convalescent COVID-19 samples from the United States, Italy and Spain. Sample material is recorded as cDNA or gDNA derived from T cells, B-cell-depleted T cells, or PBMCs.

Trimming took 2 bases from V and 2 from J; bases not matched to a gene: 7. Germline CDR1 is KGHSH and CDR2 is LQKENI. The CDR3 is made up of 16 amino acids. Authors' methods: Amplification from reference gene primers served as the basis for estimated nucleated cell counts. This table comes from immunoSEQ multiplex PCR, and its TCRdb copy is limited to in-frame clones, with some not included. V and J calls plus clone size are reproduced from that table; the DNA served to infer D and trimming. The sample lists more than 65,000 clones; 89% were seen once. This rearrangement joins TRBV18 to TRBJ2-3, with 7 bases matching TRBD2. Input material: peripheral blood. The receptor comes from a man aged 50 or older with acute or convalescent COVID-19. CDR3 region: CASSPLASGHTDTQYF. As DNA, the CDR3 is TGTGCCAGCTCACCATTGGCTAGCGGACACACAGATACGCAGTATTTT.